This T cell receptor beta chain was captured in a study of tumor and adjacent non-tumor tissue in lung cancer. As for this clonotype: What it binds is not known.

No cell sorting was done before RNA was extracted from the tissue. TCRbeta libraries were built with three rounds of nested PCR, modified from ARM-PCR. MiXCR, run by TCRdb on the multiplex PCR reads, gives a single entry per CDR3 protein. The sample holds around 210,000 distinct CDR3 sequences, over 55% seen once. CDR1 and CDR2 from the germline V gene are MNHEY and SVGAGI. Trimming removed 6 bases from V and 8 bases from J, with 10 bases in between. The CDR3 contains 12 residues. Study-wide results and limits: Shorter survival was associated with higher TCR diversity in tumors. Compared with tumor, normal lung showed significantly lower TCR diversity.

The sequencing input was lung tumor tissue. The sequence was obtained from a man aged 55 to 70 with non-small cell lung cancer. This chain connects TRBV6-5 to TRBJ1-4; TRBD1 is a possible D gene (6 bases). CDR3 sequence (DNA): TGTGCCAGCAGGACTGGGGGCGAAAAACTGTTTTTT. Protein sequence: CASRTGGEKLFF.